This T cell receptor beta chain was recorded in a study of blood T cell repertoires in COVID-19. For the study at large: Collection of acute and convalescent COVID-19 samples took place in the United States, Italy and Spain.

Per the original methods: Reference gene primer amplification gave estimated nucleated cell counts. The table came from immunoSEQ multiplex PCR; TCRdb's copy has only in-frame clones and leaves some out. V and J calls plus clone size are reproduced from that table; the DNA served to infer D and trimming. The repertoire includes 200,000 to 250,000 clones, just over 85% of them detected once, and 1.5% sits in the top ten. V was clipped by 5 bases and J by 6 bases, with 14 bases between them. The CDR3 is made up of 13 amino acids. The germline V gene has CDR1 MNHEY and CDR2 SVGAGI. The sequence derives from a man in his late teens or twenties with active or convalescent COVID-19. The rearrangement links TRBV6-5 to TRBJ2-7, with D tentatively TRBD2 (5 bases). Sequencing was done on a sample of peripheral blood. The CDR3 DNA reads as TGTGCCAGCAGTACGGCAATCCGGGGCGAGCAGTACTTC. It yields the protein CASSTAIRGEQYF.